The entry that follows covers one T cell receptor (beta chain) sequence. Its antigen has not been determined. No much larger clonotype is one base removed from it; base qualities were not supplied. Library prep was done by the immunoSEQ multiplex PCR assay. A mixture of 60 forward primers for TCR Vbeta segments and 13 reverse primers for TCR Jbeta segments was used in the multiplex PCR. A multiplex PCR assay on genomic DNA amplified the CDR3 region of rearranged TCR beta genes. On the Illumina HiSeq System, the amplified TCR beta libraries were sequenced as 87-base-pair reads. As for how the authors treated the data: In a later analysis, approximately 74 million unique TCR beta chains were counted across the 500 to 700 repertoires, and roughly 11 million of these chains were shared by at least two donors. A nearest-neighbor algorithm error-corrected the raw reads and collapsed the reads into unique sequences, merging closely related sequences to remove PCR and sequencing errors. V, D and J gene segments were assigned by aligning CDR3 sequences to IMGT reference sequences. For a sequence to be retained, a match of at least six nucleotides was required to both a V gene segment and a J gene segment. A rearrangement counted as productive if the CDR3 had no stop codons and remained in frame with V and J, and every other rearrangement counted as non-productive. Following IMGT convention, CDR3 was defined as the stretch from the second conserved V-encoded cysteine up to the conserved J-encoded phenylalanine. The earlier analysis of 500 to 600 of the donors excluded sequences that lacked an unambiguous match to a single V gene segment. An earlier analysis of around 600 of the donors classified V segments as functional when productive rearrangements were above 56.7% and as segregating when the standard deviation between donors was above 5%. A statistical classification framework was developed to diagnose cytomegalovirus status using the catalog of TCR beta chain sequences. V and J gene assignment, in a later analysis, came from comparing TCR nucleotide sequences with IMGT/GENE-DB human TR gene sequences. Using the TCRdist pipeline, a later analysis assigned CDR3 sequences along with most-parsimonious VDJ recombination scenarios. A later analysis defined each TCR beta chain by its CDR3 amino acid sequence plus V-gene family, and excluded reads lacking a unique V-gene family. A later analysis removed several hundred highly shared, low-generation-probability nucleotide sequences to deal with suspected cross-contamination and a sequencing artifact. In a later analysis, a clonal expansion index was calculated for each public chain from normalized within-repertoire ranks of inferred template counts. Generation probabilities in a later analysis came from a VDJ recombination model fitted to out-of-frame rearrangements, and those results were checked against IGoR. Hypergeometric tests were used in a later analysis to score TCR-TCR, TCR-HLA and TCR-CMV co-occurrence, with a repertoire-size bias correction applied to the TCR pairs. In a later analysis, false discovery rates were estimated by permuting HLA or CMV assignments 20 times. A later analysis grouped co-occurring TCRs with DBSCAN, adding TCRdist sequence similarity when clustering within HLA-allele-positive subsets. Repertoires with fewer than 30,000 or more than 120,000 public chains were left out of co-occurrence clustering, as were roughly five repertoires with anomalous nucleotide sharing. The source is immuneACCESS, and TCRdb retained only in-frame sequences with V and J called. Part of the clones is not carried over; for the studies checked, unresolved V genes explain less than half of this, and the remainder is unexplained. V and J calls and clone size are copied from that table; D and trimming were computed from the DNA. The sample contains 150,000 or so clones, approximately 82% of them found a single time. The ten biggest clones cover about 1.5% of the sample.

The cohort consisted of some 730 healthy bone marrow donors. Cohort members were all nominally healthy when sampled, although unrecorded immune exposures were likely present. The donor was CMV seropositive and was included in the group of 289 seropositive cohort members. A peripheral blood sample was collected from each donor, and TCR beta sequencing was performed on peripheral blood mononuclear cells. The Qiagen DNeasy Blood Extraction Kit was used to extract genomic DNA from the blood cell samples. The sample comes from a study of cytomegalovirus exposure and HLA in healthy donors (dated by TCRdb to about 2017). Context from the whole study: In an earlier analysis of fewer than 750 of the donors, 250 to 350 Gb of sequence data and 120 million or so unique TCR beta sequences from 150 million to 200 million T cells were reported. Roughly 300 gigabases of sequencing data and 91 million or so unique TCR sequences made up an early release that covered several hundred HLA-typed donors. Of the approximately 400 genotyped donors, roughly 76% were placed in the genetic ancestry cluster associated with self-reported Caucasian donors. The study aimed to test whether signatures of past pathogen exposure could be identified by cataloging public T cell receptors. The T cell repertoires of some 700 subjects were profiled by immunosequencing and related to cytomegalovirus serostatus. Besides the first cohort of around 700 subjects, a separate validation cohort made up of roughly 120 different subjects was used. To predict cytomegalovirus infection status, the study combined high-throughput TCR immunosequencing, statistical association of individual TCRs with disease status, and machine learning. To study patterns of TCR occurrence, a later analysis re-analyzed previously published TCR beta repertoires from several hundred donors and added high-resolution HLA genotyping. Rather than drawing on any new phenotypic data, the later analysis identified candidate immune exposures from TCR beta sequences and the way those sequences occurred across donors. An earlier analysis of approximately 580 of the donors used high-throughput TCR beta sequencing to judge whether each TCR beta V gene segment behaved as functional or pseudogenic. Donor age, sex, ethnicity and CMV serostatus were collected together with the repertoire data. In a later genetic analysis, genome-wide SNP genotypes for about 55% of the roughly 670 donors were used, and that subset was treated as a discovery cohort. Every repertoire in the discovery cohort had been generated on one and the same sequencing platform. HLA typing included class I and class II loci at four-digit resolution. The number of donors typed differed by locus, with roughly 620-640 for A, B, C, DRB1 and DQB1, roughly 550 for DQA1, approximately 580 for DPA1, and 400 to 490 for DPB1. A handful of DR-DQ haplotypes were handled as single units for association and clustering because linkage in the cohort was strong. On average, roughly 200,000 unique TCR beta nucleotide sequences were sequenced per donor among 300 to 500 genotyped donors of the cohort, with roughly 18% of those sequences being non-productive. The research as a whole found: Some IMGT-functional V segments, including TRBV6-2 and TRBV6-3, could not be distinguished by the 87-base-pair reads and were therefore excluded. The cohort was sequenced for TCR beta chains only, and without alpha or paired-chain data the features that could be detected were limited. Strong co-occurrence of HLA alleles, especially DR and DQ, made assigning TCR associations to individual alleles difficult. A further reported finding was that TCR beta sequences accurately predicted the HLA-A and HLA-B alleles for most subjects in the first cohort. In an earlier analysis of around 600 of the donors, most TCR beta V segments were observed in productive rearrangements about 87% or about 30% of the time, broadly matching IMGT annotations. Cytomegalovirus status was reported to be diagnosed by the classifier with high specificity and sensitivity in both the original and validation cohorts. It was suggested by the authors that the approach could potentially be generalized to other disease states and immunological phenotypes. At a false discovery rate of 0.05, a later analysis linked some 18,000 TCR beta sequences to specific HLA alleles. In a later analysis, several top co-occurrence clusters were reported to appear linked to parvovirus B19, influenza, CMV and Epstein-Barr virus. In vitro tests confirmed that a few of the cytomegalovirus-associated TCR beta chains recognize cytomegalovirus antigens. A cluster of highly shared sequence variants was judged likely to be a technical artifact of the sequencing pipeline. In a later analysis, most CMV-associated TCR beta chains were found to appear HLA-restricted, with HLA associations seemingly driven largely by CMV exposure. In a later analysis, the rate of TCR association differed among HLA loci, with DRB1 alleles having the most associated TCRs and HLA-C alleles having the fewest. An association between a missense DCLRE1C variant and V-gene and J-gene trimming of TCR beta chains was found in a later genetic analysis and replicated in an independent cohort. Because HLA typing was missing for some donors at each locus, association tests included only the typed subset. Because counts were too low, seventeen rarely observed V segments, including chromosome 9 orphons, were excluded from the earlier analysis of 587 of the donors. Linkage disequilibrium might explain the correlated functional status among segregating V segments, but an unknown experimental factor could not be excluded. Most TCR sequences were observed very rarely across donors, whereas some public TCRs were present in many individuals. The only immune exposure information available for the cohort was CMV serostatus. Compared with equally common non-associated chains, HLA-associated TCR beta chains in a later analysis were more clonally expanded and had lower generation probabilities. The study listed 164 TCR beta chains as associated with cytomegalovirus. In a later genetic analysis, fewer N-insertions in productive TCRs were reported among donors in an Asian-associated ancestry cluster than the 666-donor mean. Roughly uniform sequencing depth across donors was assumed in presence/absence analyses, although this assumption may not hold.

The CDR3, cysteine through phenylalanine, is 13 amino acids long. Here the CDR3 DNA is all that survives: 39 bases in frame from base 1. CDR1 MDHEN and CDR2 SYDVKM are derived from the germline V gene. V is shortened by 6 bases, J by 3 bases, and the region joining them spans 9 bases. The sequence links TRBV28 to TRBJ1-5, with a weak D call of TRBD1 (6 bases match). This receptor was obtained from a man younger than 40 in good health and CMV-seropositive. Sequenced: PBMCs. The DNA sequence is as follows: TGTGCCAGCAGAGGACAGTTCAATCAGCCCCAGCATTTT. Translated, it reads CASRGQFNQPQHF.